A selection of T cell receptor beta chains follows, all from one sample in a study of PD-L1 blockade in urothelial cancer. The repertoire was sequenced with immunoSEQ multiplex PCR; TCRdb's copy has only in-frame clones and lacks some. The sample includes about 88,000 clones, 90% to 95% of them seen just once. The sequencing used PBMCs, collected around atezolizumab (anti-PD-L1) treatment. These receptors were obtained from a man aged 55 to 70 with urothelial cancer. Both conserved end residues are part of each CDR3. The order of the fields is J gene, V gene, D gene, clone size, CDR3 DNA, CDR3 protein. D genes are given only for firm matches. Some rows mark clone size as missing; the rest say once, few, many or name a class of expanded clone.

>TRBJ2-7|TRBV5-1|.|.
TGCGCCAGCAGCCACCGGGACAACTACGAGCAGTACTTC
CASSHRDNYEQYF
>TRBJ2-1|TRBV7-9|TRBD2|.
TGTGCCAGCAGCCCCTCCCCCAGGGCGGGGGGGCCTCGGAATGAGCAGTTCTTC
CASSPSPRAGGPRNEQFF
>TRBJ1-2|TRBV6-5|.|.
TGTGCCAGCCTTTCGCGAGTTTCTGGCTACACCTTC
CASLSRVSGYTF
>TRBJ2-1|TRBV5-6|.|.
TGTGCCAGCAGCGTGACATTTGAGCAGTTCTTC
CASSVTFEQFF
>TRBJ1-3|TRBV28|TRBD1|.
TGTGCCAGCAGCCAAAGACAGGGATTGGGCTCTGGAAACACCATATATTTT
CASSQRQGLGSGNTIYF
>TRBJ1-2|TRBV28|TRBD1|.
TGTGCCAGCAGTTTATTGGGGACAGGGAACTATGGCTACACCTTC
CASSLLGTGNYGYTF
>TRBJ2-3|TRBV19|TRBD1|.
TGTGCCAGTAGTTCGGACAGGGGTAGGGATACGCAGTATTTT
CASSSDRGRDTQYF
>TRBJ1-2|TRBV18|.|.
TGTGCCAGCTCACCACCGGGGGCAGGGATTTACGGCTACACCTTC
CASSPPGAGIYGYTF
>TRBJ2-1|TRBV14|TRBD2|.
TGTGCCAGCAGCAGACTAGCGGGGGGACGTGAGCAGTTCTTC
CASSRLAGGREQFF
>TRBJ1-3|TRBV7-2|TRBD1|once
TGTGCCAGCAGCTTCTCAGGGGGTTCCTTTAGCTCTGGAAACACCATATATTTT
CASSFSGGSFSSGNTIYF
>TRBJ2-1|TRBV7-9|TRBD2|.
TGTGCCAGCAGCTTAGACAGGACTAGCGGGAGTCGGGATGAGCAGTTCTTC
CASSLDRTSGSRDEQFF
>TRBJ2-5|TRBV5-1|TRBD2|.
TGCGCCAGCAGCTTGAGCGGGGAAGAGACCCAGTACTTC
CASSLSGEETQYF
>TRBJ2-7|TRBV28|TRBD2|.
TGTGCCAGCAGTTTTTCGGGGGGCGAGCAGTACTTC
CASSFSGGEQYF
>TRBJ1-6|TRBV7-6|TRBD1|.
TGTGCCAGCAGCTTAGCGGGACAGGGGGTTAATTCACCCCTCCACTTT
CASSLAGQGVNSPLHF
>TRBJ1-2|TRBV28|.|.
TGTGCCACCCGCAGGGCCTATGGCTACACCTTC
CATRRAYGYTF
>TRBJ2-1|TRBV5-1|TRBD2|once
TGCGCCAGCAGCCAGCGGGAGAATAGTGAGCAGTTCTTC
CASSQRENSEQFF
>TRBJ2-5|TRBV6-1|.|.
TGTGCCAGCACCCGGAACAGGGACCAAGAGACCCAGTACTTC
CASTRNRDQETQYF
>TRBJ2-7|TRBV6-5|.|once
TGTGCCAGCAGTTACTCAAGAGGGTCTTGGTACGAGCAGTACTTC
CASSYSRGSWYEQYF
>TRBJ2-5|TRBV9|TRBD2|once
TGTGCCAGCAGCGTAGCTGCGGGGGGGTCCCAAGAGACCCAGTACTTC
CASSVAAGGSQETQYF
>TRBJ2-3|TRBV5-4|TRBD2|.
TGTGCCAGCAGCCTGACTAGCGGGGGAAATGGAGATACGCAGTATTTT
CASSLTSGGNGDTQYF
>TRBJ2-3|TRBV9|TRBD2|.
TGTGCCAGCAGCGTCTCCCCGATAGCGGGAGGGTCGTCAGATACGCAGTATTTT
CASSVSPIAGGSSDTQYF
>TRBJ1-4|TRBV28|.|.
TGTGCCAGCAGTACACAGCAACAGGCTAATGAAAAACTGTTTTTT
CASSTQQQANEKLFF
>TRBJ2-1|TRBV5-1|.|.
TGCGCCAGCAGCTTGTCGGGACATCCCTCCTACAATGAGCAGTTCTTC
CASSLSGHPSYNEQFF
>TRBJ2-1|TRBV5-1|TRBD2|once
TGCGCCAGCAGCTTGTTCAGCGGGGGAAATGAGCAGTTCTTC
CASSLFSGGNEQFF
>TRBJ1-6|TRBV5-6|TRBD1|.
TGTGCCAGCAGCTTGATGACAGGGGGCTCACCCCTCCACTTT
CASSLMTGGSPLHF
>TRBJ2-3|TRBV6-6|.|.
TGTGCCAGCACGCCTAGTGCCAGAAACACAGATACGCAGTATTTT
CASTPSARNTDTQYF
>TRBJ2-2|TRBV7-3|TRBD2|.
TGTGCCAGCAGCTTAAGTCACGGGGGGAGCACCGGGGAGCTGTTTTTT
CASSLSHGGSTGELFF